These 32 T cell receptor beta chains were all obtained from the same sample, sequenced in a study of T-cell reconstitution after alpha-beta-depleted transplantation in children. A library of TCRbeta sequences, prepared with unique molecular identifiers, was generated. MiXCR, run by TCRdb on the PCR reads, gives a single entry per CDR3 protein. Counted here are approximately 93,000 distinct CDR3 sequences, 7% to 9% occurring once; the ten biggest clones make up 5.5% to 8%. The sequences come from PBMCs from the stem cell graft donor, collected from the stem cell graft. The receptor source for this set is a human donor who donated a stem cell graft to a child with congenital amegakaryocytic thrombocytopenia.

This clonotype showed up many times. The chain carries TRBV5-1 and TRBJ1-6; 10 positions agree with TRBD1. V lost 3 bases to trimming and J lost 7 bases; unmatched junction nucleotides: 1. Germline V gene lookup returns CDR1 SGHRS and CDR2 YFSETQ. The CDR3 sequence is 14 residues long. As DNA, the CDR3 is TGCGCCAGCAGCTCGGGACAGGGGAATTCACCCCTCCACTTT. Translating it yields CASSSGQGNSPLHF.

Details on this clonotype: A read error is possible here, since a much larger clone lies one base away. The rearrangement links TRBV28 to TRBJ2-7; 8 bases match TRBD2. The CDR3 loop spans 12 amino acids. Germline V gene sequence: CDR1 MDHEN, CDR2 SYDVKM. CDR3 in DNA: TGTGCCAGCAAGCGGGAGCTCTACCAGCAGTACTTC. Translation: CASKRELYQQYF.

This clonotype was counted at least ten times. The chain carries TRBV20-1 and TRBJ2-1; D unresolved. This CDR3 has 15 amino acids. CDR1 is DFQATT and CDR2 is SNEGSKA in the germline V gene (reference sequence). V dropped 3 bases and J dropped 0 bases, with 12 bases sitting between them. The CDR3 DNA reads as TGCAGTGCTAGGGCCAGGCAGAGCTCCTACAATGAGCAGTTCTTC. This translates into CSARARQSSYNEQFF.

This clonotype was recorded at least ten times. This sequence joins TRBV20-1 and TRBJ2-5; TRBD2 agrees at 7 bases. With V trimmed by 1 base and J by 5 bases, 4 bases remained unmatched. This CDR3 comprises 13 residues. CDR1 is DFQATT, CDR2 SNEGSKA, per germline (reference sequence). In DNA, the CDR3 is TGCAGTGCTAGAGGGGAGGGGTGGGAGACCCAGTACTTC. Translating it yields CSARGEGWETQYF.

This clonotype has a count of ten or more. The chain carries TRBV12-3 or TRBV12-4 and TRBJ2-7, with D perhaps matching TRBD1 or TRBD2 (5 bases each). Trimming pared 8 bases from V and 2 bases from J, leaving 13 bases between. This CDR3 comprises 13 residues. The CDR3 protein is CASGPGLPYEQYF. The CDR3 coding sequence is TGTGCCAGCGGGCCGGGGCTCCCCTACGAGCAGTACTTC.

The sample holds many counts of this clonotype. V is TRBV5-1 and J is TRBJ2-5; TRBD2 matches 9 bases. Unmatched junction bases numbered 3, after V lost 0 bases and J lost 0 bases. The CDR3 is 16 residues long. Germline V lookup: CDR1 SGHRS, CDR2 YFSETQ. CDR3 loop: CASSLVLAGYQETQYF. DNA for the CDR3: TGCGCCAGCAGCTTGGTTCTAGCGGGGTACCAAGAGACCCAGTACTTC.

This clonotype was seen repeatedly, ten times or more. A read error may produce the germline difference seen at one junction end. The CDR3 nucleotides read TGCAGTGCTAGAGATGGACAGGGCCAATGGGCCTTC. It is translated as CSARDGQGQWAF. The chain links TRBV20-1 to TRBJ2-4, with 8 bases fitting TRBD1. The CDR3 contains 12 residues. Germline V CDR1 and CDR2: DFQATT, SNEGSKA (reference sequence).

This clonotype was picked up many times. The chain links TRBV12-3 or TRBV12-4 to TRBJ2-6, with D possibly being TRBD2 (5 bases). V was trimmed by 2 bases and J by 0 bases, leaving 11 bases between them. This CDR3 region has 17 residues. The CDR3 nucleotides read TGTGCCAGCAGTTTATTTCTTGGGAGCTCTGGGGCCAACGTCCTGACTTTC. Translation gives CASSLFLGSSGANVLTF.

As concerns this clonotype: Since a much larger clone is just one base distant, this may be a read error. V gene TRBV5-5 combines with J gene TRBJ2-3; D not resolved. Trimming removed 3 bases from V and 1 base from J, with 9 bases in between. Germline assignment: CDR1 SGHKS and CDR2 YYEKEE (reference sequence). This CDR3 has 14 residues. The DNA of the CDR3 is TGTGCCAGCAGCTCCCCGGTAGGCACAGATACGCAGTATTTT. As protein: CASSSPVGTDTQYF.

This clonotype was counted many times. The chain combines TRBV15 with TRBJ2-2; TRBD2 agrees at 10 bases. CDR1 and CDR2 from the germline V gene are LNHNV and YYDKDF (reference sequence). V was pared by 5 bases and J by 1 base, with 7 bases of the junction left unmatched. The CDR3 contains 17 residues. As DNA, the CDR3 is TGTGCCACCAGCCCCCGGACTAGCGGAATGAACACCGGGGAGCTGTTTTTT. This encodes CATSPRTSGMNTGELFF.

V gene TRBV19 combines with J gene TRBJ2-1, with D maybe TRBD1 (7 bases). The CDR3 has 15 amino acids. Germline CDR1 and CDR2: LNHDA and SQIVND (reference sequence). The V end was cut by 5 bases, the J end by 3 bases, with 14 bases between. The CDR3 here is CASSGGQGVYNEQFF. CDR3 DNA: TGTGCCAGTAGTGGAGGGCAGGGGGTCTACAATGAGCAGTTCTTC. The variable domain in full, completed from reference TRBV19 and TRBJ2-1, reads DGGITQSPKYLFRKEGQNVTLSCEQNLNHDAMYWYRQDPGQGLRLIYYSQIVNDFQKGDIAEGYSVSREKKESFPLTVTSAQKNPTAFYLCASSGGQGVYNEQFFGPGTRLTVL.

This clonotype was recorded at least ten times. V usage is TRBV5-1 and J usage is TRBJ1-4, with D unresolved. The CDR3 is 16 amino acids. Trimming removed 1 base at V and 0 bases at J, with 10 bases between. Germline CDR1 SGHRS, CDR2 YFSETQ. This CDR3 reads CASSLSAISTNEKLFF. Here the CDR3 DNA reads TGCGCCAGCAGCTTGAGCGCCATATCAACTAATGAAAAACTGTTTTTT.

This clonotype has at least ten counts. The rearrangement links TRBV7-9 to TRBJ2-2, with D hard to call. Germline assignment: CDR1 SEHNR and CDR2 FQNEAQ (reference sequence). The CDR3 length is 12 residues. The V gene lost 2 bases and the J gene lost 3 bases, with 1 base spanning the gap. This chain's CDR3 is CASSLYTGELFF. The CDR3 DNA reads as TGTGCCAGCAGCTTATACACCGGGGAGCTGTTTTTT.

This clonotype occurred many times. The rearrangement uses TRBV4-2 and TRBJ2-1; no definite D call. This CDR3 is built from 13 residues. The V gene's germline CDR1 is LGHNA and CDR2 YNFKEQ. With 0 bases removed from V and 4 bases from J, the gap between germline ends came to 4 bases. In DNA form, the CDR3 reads TGTGCCAGCAGCCAAGACCAGTACAATGAGCAGTTCTTC. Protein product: CASSQDQYNEQFF.

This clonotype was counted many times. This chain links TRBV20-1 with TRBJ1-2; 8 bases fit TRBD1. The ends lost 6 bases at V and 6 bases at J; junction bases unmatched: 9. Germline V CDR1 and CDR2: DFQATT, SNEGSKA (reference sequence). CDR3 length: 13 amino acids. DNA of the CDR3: TGCAGTGCCTCGGACAGGGAGGACAATGGCTACACCTTC. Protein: CSASDREDNGYTF.

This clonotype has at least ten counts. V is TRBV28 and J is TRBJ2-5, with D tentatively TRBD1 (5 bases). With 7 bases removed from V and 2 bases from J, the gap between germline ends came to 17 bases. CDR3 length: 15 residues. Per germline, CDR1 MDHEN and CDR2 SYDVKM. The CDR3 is CASISRVQGQETQYF. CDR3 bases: TGTGCCAGCATCTCCAGAGTGCAGGGACAAGAGACCCAGTACTTC.

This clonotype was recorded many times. CDR3 sequence reads: CSAPRWGSYEQYF. CDR3 nucleotide sequence: TGCAGTGCTCCCCGATGGGGGTCCTACGAGCAGTACTTC. The rearrangement joins TRBV20-1 to TRBJ2-7; the D gene could be TRBD1 or TRBD2 (5 bases each). Germline CDR1 reads DFQATT; CDR2 reads SNEGSKA (reference sequence). This CDR3 has 13 residues. V was pared by 5 bases and J by 1 base, with 12 bases between.

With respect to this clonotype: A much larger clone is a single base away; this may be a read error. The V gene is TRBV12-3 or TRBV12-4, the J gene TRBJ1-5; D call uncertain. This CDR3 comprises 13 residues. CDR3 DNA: TGTGCCAGCAGCCGGGTCAATAATCAGCCCCACCATTTT. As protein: CASSRVNNQPHHF.

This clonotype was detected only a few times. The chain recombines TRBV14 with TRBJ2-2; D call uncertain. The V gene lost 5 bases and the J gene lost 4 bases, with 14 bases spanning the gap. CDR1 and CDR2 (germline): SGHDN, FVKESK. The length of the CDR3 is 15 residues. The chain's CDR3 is CASSSGPILTGELFF. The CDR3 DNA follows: TGTGCCAGCAGCTCCGGGCCCATTCTCACCGGGGAGCTGTTTTTT. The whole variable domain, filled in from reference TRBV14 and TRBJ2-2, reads EAGVTQFPSHSVIEKGQTVTLRCDPISGHDNLYWYRRVMGKEIKFLLHFVKESKQDESGMPNNRFLAERTGGTYSTLKVQPAELEDSGVYFCASSSGPILTGELFFGEGSRLTVL.

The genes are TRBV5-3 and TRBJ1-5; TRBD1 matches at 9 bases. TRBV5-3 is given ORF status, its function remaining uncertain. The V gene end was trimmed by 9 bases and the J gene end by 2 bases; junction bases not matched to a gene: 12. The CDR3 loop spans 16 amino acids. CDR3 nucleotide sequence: TGTGCCATGGGCTTGCAGGACAGGGGTCGCAATCAGCCCCAGCATTTT. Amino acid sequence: CAMGLQDRGRNQPQHF.

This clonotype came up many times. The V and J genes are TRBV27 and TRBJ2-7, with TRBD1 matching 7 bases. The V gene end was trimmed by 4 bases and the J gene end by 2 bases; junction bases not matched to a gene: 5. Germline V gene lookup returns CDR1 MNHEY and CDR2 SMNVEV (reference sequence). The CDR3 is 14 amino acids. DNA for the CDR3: TGTGCCAGCAGTTATCGGGACAGAGCCTACGAGCAGTACTTC. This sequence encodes CASSYRDRAYEQYF.

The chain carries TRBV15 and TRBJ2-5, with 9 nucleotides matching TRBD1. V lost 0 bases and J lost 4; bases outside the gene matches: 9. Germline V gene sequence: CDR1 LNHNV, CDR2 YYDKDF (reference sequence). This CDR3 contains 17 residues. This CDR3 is CATSRDLTGQGSETQYF. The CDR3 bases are TGTGCCACCAGCAGAGATCTAACAGGACAGGGGTCAGAGACCCAGTACTTC.

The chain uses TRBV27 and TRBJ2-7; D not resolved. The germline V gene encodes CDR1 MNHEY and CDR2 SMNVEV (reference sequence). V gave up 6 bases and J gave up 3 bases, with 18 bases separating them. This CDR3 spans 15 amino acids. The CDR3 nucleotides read TGTGCCAGCAGCCTGAGCTTTGAAGGGATCTACGAGCAGTACTTC. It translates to CASSLSFEGIYEQYF.

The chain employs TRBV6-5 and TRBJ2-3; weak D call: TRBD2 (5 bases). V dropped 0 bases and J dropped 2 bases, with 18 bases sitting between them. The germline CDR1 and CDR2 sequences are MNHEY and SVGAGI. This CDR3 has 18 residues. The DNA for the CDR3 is TGTGCCAGCAGTTACTCGTTGCCGCTGACTACCCACACAGATACGCAGTATTTT. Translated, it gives CASSYSLPLTTHTDTQYF.

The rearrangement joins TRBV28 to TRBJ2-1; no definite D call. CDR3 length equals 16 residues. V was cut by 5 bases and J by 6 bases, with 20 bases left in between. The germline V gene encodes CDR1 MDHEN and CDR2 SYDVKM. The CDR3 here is CASSPPGMVGINEQFF. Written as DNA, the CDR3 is TGTGCCAGCAGTCCCCCCGGAATGGTCGGAATCAATGAGCAGTTCTTC. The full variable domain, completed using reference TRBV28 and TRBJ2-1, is DVKVTQSSRYLVKRTGEKVFLECVQDMDHENMFWYRQDPGLGLRLIYFSYDVKMKEKGDIPEGYSVSREKKERFSLILESASTNQTSMYLCASSPPGMVGINEQFFGPGTRLTVL.

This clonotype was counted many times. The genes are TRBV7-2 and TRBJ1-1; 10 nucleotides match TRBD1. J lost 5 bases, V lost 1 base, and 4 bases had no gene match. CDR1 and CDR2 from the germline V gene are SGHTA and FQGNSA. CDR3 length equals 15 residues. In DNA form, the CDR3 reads TGTGCCAGCAGCTTAGGTGGGACAGGGGTTACTGAAGCTTTCTTT. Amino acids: CASSLGGTGVTEAFF.

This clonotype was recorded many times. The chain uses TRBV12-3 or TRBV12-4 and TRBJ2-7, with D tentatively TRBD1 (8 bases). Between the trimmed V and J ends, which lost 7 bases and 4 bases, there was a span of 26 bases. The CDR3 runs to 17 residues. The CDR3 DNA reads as TGTGCCAGCACCATGACTAGCTCAGGGGGCCATGGGTACGAGCAGTACTTC. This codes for CASTMTSSGGHGYEQYF.

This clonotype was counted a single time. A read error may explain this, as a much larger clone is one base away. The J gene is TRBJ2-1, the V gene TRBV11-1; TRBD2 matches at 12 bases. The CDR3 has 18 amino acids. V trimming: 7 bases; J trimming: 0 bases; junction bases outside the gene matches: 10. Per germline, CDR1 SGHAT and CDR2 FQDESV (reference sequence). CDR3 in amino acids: CASTGEGLAGRSYNEQFF. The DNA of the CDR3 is TGTGCCAGCACCGGGGAAGGACTAGCGGGACGCTCCTACAATGAGCAGTTCTTC.

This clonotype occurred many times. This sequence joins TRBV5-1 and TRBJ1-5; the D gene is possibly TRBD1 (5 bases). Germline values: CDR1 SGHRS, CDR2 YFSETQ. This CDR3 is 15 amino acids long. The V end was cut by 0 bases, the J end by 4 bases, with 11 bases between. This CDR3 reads CASSLVGGVNQPQHF. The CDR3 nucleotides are TGCGCCAGCAGCTTGGTCGGGGGGGTAAATCAGCCCCAGCATTTT.

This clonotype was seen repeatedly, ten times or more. Written as DNA, the CDR3 is TGTGCCAGCAGGGCAGATCATAATTCACCCCTCCACTTT. Its protein product is CASRADHNSPLHF. The genes are TRBV11-2 and TRBJ1-6, with D unclear. V was trimmed by 6 bases and J by 5 bases, leaving 8 bases between them. The CDR3 covers 13 residues. In germline, CDR1 is SGHAT, CDR2 FQNNGV.

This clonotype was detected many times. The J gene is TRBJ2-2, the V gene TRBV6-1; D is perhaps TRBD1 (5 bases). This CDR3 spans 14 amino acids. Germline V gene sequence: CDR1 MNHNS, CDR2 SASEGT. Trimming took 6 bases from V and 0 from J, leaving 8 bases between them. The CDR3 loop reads CASRWTPNTGELFF. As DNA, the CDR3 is TGTGCCAGCAGATGGACACCGAACACCGGGGAGCTGTTTTTT.

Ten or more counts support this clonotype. This CDR3 is CSAAGQLYEQYF. The CDR3 DNA reads TGCAGTGCCGCGGGACAGCTCTACGAGCAGTACTTC. This chain joins TRBV20-1 and TRBJ2-7; D may be TRBD1 (7 bases). Trimming removed 6 bases from V and 3 bases from J, with 12 bases in between. Germline V CDR1 and CDR2: DFQATT, SNEGSKA (reference sequence). The length of the CDR3 is 12 residues.